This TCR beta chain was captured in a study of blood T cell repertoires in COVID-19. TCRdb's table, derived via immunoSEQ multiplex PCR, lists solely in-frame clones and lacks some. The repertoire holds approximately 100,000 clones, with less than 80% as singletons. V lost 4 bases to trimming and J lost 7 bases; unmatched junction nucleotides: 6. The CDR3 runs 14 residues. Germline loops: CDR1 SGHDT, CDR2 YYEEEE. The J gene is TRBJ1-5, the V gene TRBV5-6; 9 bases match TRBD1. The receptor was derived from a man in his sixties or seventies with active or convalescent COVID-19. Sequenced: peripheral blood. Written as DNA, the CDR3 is TGTGCCAGCAGCCGGACAGGGGCGGAGCAGCCCCAGCATTTT. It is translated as CASSRTGAEQPQHF.